One T cell receptor beta chain is described in this entry. Its antigen is undetermined. The CDR3 runs 14 residues. The V gene's germline CDR1 is MNHEY and CDR2 SVGAGI. V was clipped by 0 bases and J by 2 bases, with 7 bases between them. The primer mix had 60 Vbeta and 13 Jbeta primers. TCRdb keeps only in-frame clones here, not all; method: immunoSEQ multiplex PCR. This sample has over 140,000 clones, with roughly 79% found just once. The donors were healthy bone marrow donors. This sample is drawn from a study of cytomegalovirus exposure and HLA in healthy donors. Study-level results: Usually a TCR sequence was rare, but some public TCRs were found in many donors.

The sequence was obtained from a man aged 25-45 years in good health and CMV-seropositive. Source material: PBMCs. The chain joins TRBV6-5 to TRBJ2-5; D might be TRBD2 (5 bases). The CDR3 sequence: CASSYSADQETQYF. The DNA for the CDR3 is TGTGCCAGCAGTTACTCAGCGGATCAAGAGACCCAGTACTTC.